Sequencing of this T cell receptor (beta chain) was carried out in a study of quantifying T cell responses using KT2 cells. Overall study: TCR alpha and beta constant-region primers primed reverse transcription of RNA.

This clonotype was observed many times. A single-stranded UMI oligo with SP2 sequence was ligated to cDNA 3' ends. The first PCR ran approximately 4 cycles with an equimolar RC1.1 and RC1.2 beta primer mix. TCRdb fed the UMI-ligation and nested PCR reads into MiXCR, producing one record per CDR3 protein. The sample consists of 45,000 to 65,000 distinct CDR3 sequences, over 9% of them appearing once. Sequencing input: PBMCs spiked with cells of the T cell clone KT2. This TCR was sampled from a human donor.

The CDR3 loop reads CASSHWTGTYGYTF. The CDR3 bases are TGTGCCAGCAGCCATTGGACAGGGACCTATGGCTACACCTTC. The chain uses TRBV3-1 and TRBJ1-2; 8 bases agree with TRBD1. The CDR3 spans 14 residues. Germline CDR1 LGHDT, CDR2 YNNKEL (reference sequence). J lost 4 bases, V lost 3 bases, and 4 bases had no gene match.